Shown below are 29 T cell receptor beta chains from a single sample sequenced in a study of T-cell memory formation after mild COVID-19 (dated by TCRdb to the early 2020s). Preparation of the library involved 5' RACE. Sequencing took place on an Illumina NovaSeq 6000. TCRdb cleaned the public reads at Q25 with fastp, built clones with MiXCR and kept in-frame beta chains. CDR3 protein duplicates are merged, each entry listing the most common genes and DNA. Here the sample has about 400,000 distinct CDR3 sequences; 20% to 25% occur a single time. About 8.7% of the sample lies in the top ten. The sequencing sample was made of PBMCs or a T cell subset sorted from them (not recorded which). The receptors here all came from an adult woman who had mild COVID-19 (a few samples of this study predate the infection). The sample titles of this study are shuffled in the database, so cell type and time point are left out; the donor was told from shared clones.

This clonotype showed up just a few times. The gene calls are TRBV7-9 and TRBJ1-4; a possible D gene is TRBD1 (5 bases). Germline-derived CDR1 and CDR2 are SEHNR and FQNEAQ (reference sequence). The CDR3 has 15 amino acids. V was shortened by 5 bases and J by 5 bases, with 15 bases between the two germline ends. CDR3 sequence: CASSPRAGLNEKLFF. CDR3 coding DNA: TGTGCCAGCAGCCCCAGGGCAGGCCTAAATGAAAAACTGTTTTTT.

V gene TRBV2 combines with J gene TRBJ2-1, with a weak D call TRBD1 (6 bases). V lost 5 bases and J 1 base, leaving 12 bases between the germline ends. Germline V gives CDR1 SNHLY, CDR2 FYNNEI. This CDR3 is 15 amino acids long. The CDR3 here is CASSSDRRSYNEQFF. Written as DNA, the CDR3 is TGTGCCAGCAGTTCAGACAGGAGGTCCTACAATGAGCAGTTCTTC.

The sample holds a few counts of this clonotype. The chain employs TRBV20-1 and TRBJ1-5; 7 bases align to TRBD1. Trimming removed 7 bases from V and 0 bases from J; junction bases left unmatched: 9. CDR1 is DFQATT and CDR2 is SNEGSKA in the germline V gene (reference sequence). This CDR3 has 15 residues. As DNA, the CDR3 is TGCAGTGTAAAACTCGGGACAGATAGCAATCAGCCCCAGCATTTT. Protein: CSVKLGTDSNQPQHF.

In this sample, this clonotype turned up a few times. CDR3 amino acids: CASTGQSSYNEQFF. Written as DNA, the CDR3 is TGTGCCAGCACGGGACAGAGCTCCTACAATGAGCAGTTCTTC. This sequence joins TRBV6-4 and TRBJ2-1; TRBD1 matches 7 bases. The CDR3 length is 14 residues. V shed 7 bases and J 0 bases; nucleotides not matched to a gene: 3. Germline V gene data show CDR1 as MRHNA and CDR2 as SNTAGT.

The chain employs TRBV7-2 and TRBJ1-2, with D perhaps matching TRBD1 (5 bases). The V gene's germline CDR1 is SGHTA and CDR2 FQGNSA. The CDR3 has 14 amino acids. Trimming cost V 5 bases and J 0 bases, with 10 bases left between them. As DNA, the CDR3 is TGTGCCAGCAGCCGGGACGGAACTAACTATGGCTACACCTTC. Translating it yields CASSRDGTNYGYTF.

This rearrangement joins TRBV7-2 to TRBJ2-1, with D perhaps being TRBD1 or TRBD2 (5 bases each). This CDR3 comprises 14 residues. The V gene's germline CDR1 is SGHTA and CDR2 FQGNSA. The germline V and J ends were trimmed by 2 bases and 6 bases, with 11 bases remaining between them. This CDR3 is CASSLSVGGNEQFF. The DNA for the CDR3 is TGTGCCAGCAGCTTAAGCGTTGGGGGCAATGAGCAGTTCTTC. Full variable domain (remainder filled in from reference TRBV7-2 and TRBJ2-1): GAGVSQSPSNKVTEKGKDVELRCDPISGHTALYWYRQSLGQGLEFLIYFQGNSAPDKSGLPSDRFSAERTGGSVSTLTIQRTQQEDSAVYLCASSLSVGGNEQFFGPGTRLTVL.

The CDR3 loop reads CASSLSQDNEQFF. CDR3 coding DNA: TGTGCCAGCAGCTTATCACAGGACAATGAGCAGTTCTTC. V and J are TRBV7-2 and TRBJ2-1; D perhaps matches TRBD1 (5 bases). Germline V gene sequence: CDR1 SGHTA, CDR2 FQGNSA. Trimming removed 2 bases at V and 5 bases at J, with 7 bases between. The CDR3 totals 13 residues.

V and J are TRBV29-1 and TRBJ1-2; the D is unclear. V lost 4 bases, J lost 6 bases, and 12 bases lay in between. Germline V lookup: CDR1 SQVTM, CDR2 ANQGSEA. This CDR3 contains 12 residues. The CDR3 coding sequence is TGCAGCGTTGTTGGGGTAGGAGATGGCTACACCTTC. Protein product: CSVVGVGDGYTF.

This clonotype was observed a few times. This chain links TRBV7-9 with TRBJ2-7, with TRBD2 matching 11 bases. The CDR3 spans 16 residues. V was clipped by 4 bases and J by 4 bases; unmatched bases: 9. CDR1 and CDR2 (germline): SEHNR, FQNEAQ (reference sequence). The CDR3 DNA follows: TGTGCCAGCAGCTGGGAACTAGCGGGAGTTACTTACGAGCAGTACTTC. Translated: CASSWELAGVTYEQYF.

The rearrangement uses TRBV12-3 or TRBV12-4 and TRBJ1-1, with TRBD1 matching 12 bases. The CDR3 totals 14 residues. V trimming: 6 bases; J trimming: 2 bases; junction bases outside the gene matches: 1. The CDR3 spells CASRGQGANTEAFF. The CDR3 bases are TGTGCCAGCAGGGGACAGGGGGCTAACACTGAAGCTTTCTTT.

In this sample, this clonotype turned up a few times. The gene calls are TRBV25-1 and TRBJ1-1; a possible D gene is TRBD1 (5 bases). Germline V gene sequence: CDR1 MGHDK, CDR2 SYGVNS. The CDR3 sequence is 14 residues long. The V gene lost 0 bases and the J gene lost 1 base, with 6 bases spanning the gap. The DNA of the CDR3 is TGTGCCAGCAGTGAATATCAGGGGAACACTGAAGCTTTCTTT. Its protein product is CASSEYQGNTEAFF.

On this clonotype itself: One junction end disagrees with the germline gene, perhaps due to a read error. The rearrangement uses TRBV12-3 or TRBV12-4 and TRBJ2-7; possibly TRBD1 or TRBD2 for D (5 bases each). This CDR3 region has 12 residues. CDR3 nucleotides: TGTGCCAGCAGTCCACCTTGGGGGAGCAGTATCTTC. As protein: CASSPPWGSSIF.

This clonotype was seen only a few times. The rearrangement uses TRBV5-1 and TRBJ2-1, with TRBD2 identical over 9 bases. The CDR3 sequence is 20 residues long. Germline lookup yields CDR1 SGHRS and CDR2 YFSETQ. V was pared by 4 bases and J by 2 bases, with 19 bases of the junction left unmatched. The CDR3 loop is CASSRVTPGPLAGAYNEQFF. CDR3 DNA sequence: TGCGCCAGCAGCAGGGTTACCCCGGGACCCTTAGCGGGGGCCTACAATGAGCAGTTCTTC.

The sample holds a few counts of this clonotype. The chain combines TRBV7-2 with TRBJ2-3; 10 bases agree with TRBD1. The CDR3 is 15 amino acids. Germline V gene sequence: CDR1 SGHTA, CDR2 FQGNSA. Germline trimming cut 5 bases from V and 2 bases from J; bases unmatched to any gene: 4. The CDR3 nucleotides read TGTGCCAGCAGCCCGGACAGGGGGGACACAGATACGCAGTATTTT. It codes for CASSPDRGDTDTQYF.

The chain is built from TRBV7-2 and TRBJ2-7, with D perhaps TRBD2 (6 bases). Germline V gene lookup returns CDR1 SGHTA and CDR2 FQGNSA. Trimming pared 3 bases from V and 2 bases from J, leaving 11 bases between. This CDR3 contains 14 residues. In DNA form, the CDR3 reads TGTGCCAGCAGCTTGCGGGACTCTACCTACGAGCAGTACTTC. Translated, it gives CASSLRDSTYEQYF.

This clonotype was picked up a small number of times. V is TRBV6-7 and J is TRBJ2-5; D ambiguous. TRBV6-7 is an ORF, with its function uncertain. V was cut by 4 bases and J by 5 bases, with 23 bases left in between. CDR3 length: 17 residues. CDR3 in amino acids: CASSLLVARVDSETQYF. CDR3 DNA sequence: TGTGCCAGCAGTTTATTGGTGGCGCGAGTAGACTCGGAGACCCAGTACTTC.

This clonotype has just a few counts. V usage is TRBV18 and J usage is TRBJ2-5, with TRBD2 matching over 9 bases. The CDR3 is 15 residues long. In germline, CDR1 is KGHSH, CDR2 LQKENI. V dropped 3 bases and J dropped 4; count of bases not matched to a gene: 6. The CDR3 sequence: CASSPALAGRETQYF. In nucleotides, the CDR3 is TGTGCCAGCTCACCGGCGCTAGCGGGAAGAGAGACCCAGTACTTC. The complete variable domain, with remaining parts taken from reference TRBV18 and TRBJ2-5, reads NAGVMQNPRHLVRRRGQEARLRCSPMKGHSHVYWYRQLPEEGLKFMVYLQKENIIDESGMPKERFSAEFPKEGPSILRIQQVVRGDSAAYFCASSPALAGRETQYFGPGTRLLVL.

This sequence joins TRBV6-2 or TRBV6-3 and TRBJ2-3; D possibly uses TRBD1 or TRBD2 (5 bases each). Germline V lookup: CDR1 MNHEY, CDR2 SVGEGT. The CDR3 has 14 amino acids. V gave up 5 bases and J gave up 7 bases, with 16 bases separating them. The CDR3 bases are TGTGCCAGCAGTCCCACGGGACGTGGGAATACGCAGTATTTT. It encodes CASSPTGRGNTQYF.

This clonotype was counted between two and nine times. This chain joins TRBV7-6 and TRBJ2-3, with 7 nucleotides matching TRBD1. Germline CDR1 reads SGHVS; CDR2 reads FNYEAQ. The CDR3 totals 15 residues. J was trimmed by 4 bases and V by 4 bases; bases with no gene match: 8. The CDR3 DNA reads TGTGCCAGCAGCTCTCAGACAGGGAGTGCAGATACGCAGTATTTT. This translates into CASSSQTGSADTQYF.

The chain links TRBV27 to TRBJ2-2; TRBD2 matches at 10 bases. Germline loops: CDR1 MNHEY, CDR2 SMNVEV (reference sequence). The CDR3 has 16 residues. V was clipped by 4 bases and J by 6 bases; unmatched bases: 8. The CDR3 loop is CASSSTSGEAAGELFF. For the CDR3, the DNA is TGTGCCAGCAGTTCTACTAGCGGGGAGGCGGCCGGGGAGCTGTTTTTT.

The rearrangement joins TRBV29-1 to TRBJ2-3; D is undetermined. V lost 6 bases, J lost 6 bases, and 10 bases lay in between. Germline CDR1 is SQVTM and CDR2 is ANQGSEA. CDR3 size: 11 residues. The CDR3 bases are TGCAGCGTCCTCGGCCGCGATACGCAGTATTTT. Translation: CSVLGRDTQYF.

This rearrangement joins TRBV27 to TRBJ1-1; 7 bases match TRBD1. Germline CDR1 and CDR2: MNHEY and SMNVEV (reference sequence). The length of the CDR3 is 14 residues. J gave up 1 base and V 6 bases, and 5 bases lay outside the gene matches. For the CDR3, the DNA is TGTGCCAGCAGACCCGGGACAGCGAACACTGAAGCTTTCTTT. It yields the protein CASRPGTANTEAFF.

This clonotype was counted a single time. The CDR3 reads CASSLNSAAPGNQPQHF. In nucleotides, the CDR3 is TGTGCCAGCAGCTTAAATTCGGCCGCCCCAGGGAATCAGCCCCAGCATTTT. The chain couples TRBV11-2 to TRBJ1-5; D might be TRBD1 (5 bases). Germline V gives CDR1 SGHAT, CDR2 FQNNGV. The V end was cut by 2 bases, the J end by 4 bases, with 18 bases between. The CDR3 runs to 17 residues.

In this sample, this clonotype turned up a few times. Here the CDR3 reads CASSRTGSSNTEAFF. For the CDR3, the DNA is TGTGCCAGCAGCAGAACAGGGAGTTCCAACACTGAAGCTTTCTTT. V gene TRBV7-6 combines with J gene TRBJ1-1; a possible D gene is TRBD1 (6 bases). Germline V gene data show CDR1 as SGHVS and CDR2 as FNYEAQ. The V end lost 5 bases, the J end lost 2 bases, and 15 bases lay between the germline ends. The CDR3 sequence is 15 residues long. Full variable domain (missing parts from reference TRBV7-6 and TRBJ1-1): GAGVSQSPRYKVTKRGQDVALRCDPISGHVSLYWYRQALGQGPEFLTYFNYEAQQDKSGLPNDRFSAERPEGSISTLTIQRTEQRDSAMYRCASSRTGSSNTEAFFGQGTRLTVV.

The gene calls are TRBV6-2 or TRBV6-3 and TRBJ2-7; D is unresolved. Trimming took off 9 bases at V and 3 bases at J, with 12 bases between the two ends. This CDR3 contains 12 residues. Germline loops: CDR1 MNHEY, CDR2 SVGEGT. CDR3 sequence: CASFRTGYEQYF. The CDR3 bases are TGTGCCAGTTTTAGGACCGGCTACGAGCAGTACTTC.

The rearrangement joins TRBV27 to TRBJ1-1; 8 bases align to TRBD1. Germline assignment: CDR1 MNHEY and CDR2 SMNVEV (reference sequence). The CDR3 extends over 13 amino acids. V gave up 8 bases and J gave up 7 bases; unmatched junction bases: 9. The CDR3: CASRYRGGSEAFF. CDR3 coding DNA: TGTGCCAGCCGTTACAGGGGGGGGAGTGAAGCTTTCTTT.

This clonotype has only a few counts. The J gene is TRBJ2-1, the V gene TRBV7-9, with D perhaps TRBD1 (6 bases). V lost 2 bases and J 12 bases, leaving 17 bases between the germline ends. CDR3 length equals 14 residues. Germline lookup yields CDR1 SEHNR and CDR2 FQNEAQ (reference sequence). The CDR3 bases are TGTGCCAGCAGCTTATCAGGGGACCCCCATGGGCAGTTCTTC. Amino acids: CASSLSGDPHGQFF. The full variable domain, completed using reference TRBV7-9 and TRBJ2-1, is DTGVSQNPRHKITKRGQNVTFRCDPISEHNRLYWYRQTLGQGPEFLTYFQNEAQLEKSRLLSDRFSAERPKGSFSTLEIQRTEQGDSAMYLCASSLSGDPHGQFFGPGTRLTVL.

This clonotype was seen a few times. V is TRBV27 and J is TRBJ1-2; unclear D gene. The germline CDR1 and CDR2 sequences are MNHEY and SMNVEV (reference sequence). V was clipped by 0 bases and J by 7 bases, with 15 bases between them. CDR3 length: 15 amino acids. The CDR3 sequence: CASSLSRGSPSGYTF. The CDR3 DNA follows: TGTGCCAGCAGTTTATCGAGAGGGAGTCCTAGTGGCTACACCTTC.

The chain is built from TRBV5-1 and TRBJ1-4; TRBD1 matches at 7 bases. The CDR3 extends over 13 amino acids. V was pared by 4 bases and J by 5 bases, with 2 bases of the junction left unmatched. Germline assignment: CDR1 SGHRS and CDR2 YFSETQ. CDR3 residues: CASSIQGNEKLFF. Written as DNA, the CDR3 is TGCGCCAGCAGCATACAGGGGAATGAAAAACTGTTTTTT.